Below are 2 T cell receptor beta chains sequenced from a single sample in a study of T cell responses to AZD1222 COVID-19 vaccine. The data were produced by immunoSEQ multiplex PCR, yet TCRdb's version contains in-frame clones alone and is incomplete. The table has 120,000 or so clones, roughly 90% seen once. The sample in question was peripheral blood, obtained on day 0 of AZD1222 vaccination. The source is an adult in good health.

This sequence joins TRBV6-5 and TRBJ2-7; D is unresolved. The germline CDR1 and CDR2 sequences are MNHEY and SVGAGI. The CDR3 extends over 13 amino acids. V was cut by 7 bases and J by 3 bases, with 13 bases left in between. For the CDR3, the DNA is TGTGCCAGCAATTCCGGCCGAGGCTACGAGCAGTACTTC. This translates into CASNSGRGYEQYF.

CDR3 sequence: CASSQQVQETQYF. CDR3 sequence (DNA): TGTGCCAGCAGCCAACAGGTGCAAGAGACCCAGTACTTC. The V call is TRBV12-3 or TRBV12-4, the J call TRBJ2-5; TRBD1 is a possible D gene (5 bases). This CDR3 spans 13 amino acids. V lost 6 bases to trimming and J lost 2 bases, with 10 bases between them.